The present TCR delta chain was sequenced within a study of γδ T cells in repeated Plasmodium falciparum infection. Study details: Malian repertoires were sampled cross-sectionally without transmission and longitudinally through febrile malaria.

This clone is categorized as medium-sized. The antigen is unknown. Gammadelta T cells were flow-sorted from PBMC into Vgamma9/Vdelta2+ and Vdelta2-negative populations for bulk analysis. TCRdb reprocessed the multiplex PCR reads using CATT. The table shows roughly 48,000 delta-chain clones, with 1.6% occurring only once. Study conclusions and caveats: Vdelta2-negative gammadelta repertoires appeared less diverse and less shared in Malian than Australian children.

The ends lost 0 bases at V and 2 bases at J; junction bases unmatched: 18. CDR3 length: 21 amino acids. Germline loops: CDR1 GEAIGNYY, CDR2 EKD. The genes are TRDV2 and TRDJ1; 12 positions agree with TRDD3. Sequencing was done on a sample of gamma-delta T cells from blood. The receptor's source is a pool of human donors (malaria-infected and uninfected, not separated). The CDR3 nucleotides read TGTGCCTGTGACACCGTAACCCTCTGGGGGATACGCGAAACCCAGACCGATAAACTCATCTTT. This encodes CACDTVTLWGIRETQTDKLIF.